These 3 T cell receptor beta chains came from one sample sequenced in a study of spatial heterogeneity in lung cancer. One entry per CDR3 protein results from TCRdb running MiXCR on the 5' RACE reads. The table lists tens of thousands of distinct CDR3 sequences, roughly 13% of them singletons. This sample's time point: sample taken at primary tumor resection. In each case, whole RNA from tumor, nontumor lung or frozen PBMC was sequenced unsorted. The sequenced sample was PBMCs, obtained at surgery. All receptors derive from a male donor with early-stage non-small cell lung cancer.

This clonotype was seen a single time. The CDR3 sequence is CALAAGSNEQFF. CDR3 nucleotide sequence: TGTGCCCTCGCGGCGGGGAGCAATGAGCAGTTCTTC. The J gene is TRBJ2-1, the V gene TRBV12-3 or TRBV12-4; tentative D call: TRBD2 (6 bases). The V gene lost 11 bases and the J gene lost 6 bases, with 14 bases spanning the gap. There are 12 residues in the CDR3.

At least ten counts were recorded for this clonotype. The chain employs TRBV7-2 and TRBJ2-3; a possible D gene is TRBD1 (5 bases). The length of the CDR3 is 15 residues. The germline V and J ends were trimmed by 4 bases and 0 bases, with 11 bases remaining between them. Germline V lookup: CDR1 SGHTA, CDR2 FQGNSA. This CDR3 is CASSSWTSSTDTQYF. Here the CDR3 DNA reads TGTGCCAGCAGCTCTTGGACAAGCAGCACAGATACGCAGTATTTT.

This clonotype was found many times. The CDR3 spells CASSNRREQYF. The CDR3, as DNA: TGTGCCAGCAGCAACCGGAGAGAGCAGTACTTC. The chain carries TRBV6-5 and TRBJ2-7, with D uncertain. The V and J ends lost 6 bases and 7 bases respectively, with 10 bases between them. The CDR3 is 11 amino acids. Looked up from germline, CDR1 is MNHEY and CDR2 is SVGAGI.